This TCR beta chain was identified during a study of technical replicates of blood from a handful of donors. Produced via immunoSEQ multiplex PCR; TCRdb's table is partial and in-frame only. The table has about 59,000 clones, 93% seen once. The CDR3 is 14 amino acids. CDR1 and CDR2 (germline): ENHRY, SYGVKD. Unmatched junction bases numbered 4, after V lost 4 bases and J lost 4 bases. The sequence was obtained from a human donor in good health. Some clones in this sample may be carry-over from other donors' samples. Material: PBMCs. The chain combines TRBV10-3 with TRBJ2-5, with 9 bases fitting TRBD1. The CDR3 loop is CAISGGTGLETQYF. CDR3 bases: TGTGCCATCAGTGGCGGGACAGGGCTAGAGACCCAGTACTTC.